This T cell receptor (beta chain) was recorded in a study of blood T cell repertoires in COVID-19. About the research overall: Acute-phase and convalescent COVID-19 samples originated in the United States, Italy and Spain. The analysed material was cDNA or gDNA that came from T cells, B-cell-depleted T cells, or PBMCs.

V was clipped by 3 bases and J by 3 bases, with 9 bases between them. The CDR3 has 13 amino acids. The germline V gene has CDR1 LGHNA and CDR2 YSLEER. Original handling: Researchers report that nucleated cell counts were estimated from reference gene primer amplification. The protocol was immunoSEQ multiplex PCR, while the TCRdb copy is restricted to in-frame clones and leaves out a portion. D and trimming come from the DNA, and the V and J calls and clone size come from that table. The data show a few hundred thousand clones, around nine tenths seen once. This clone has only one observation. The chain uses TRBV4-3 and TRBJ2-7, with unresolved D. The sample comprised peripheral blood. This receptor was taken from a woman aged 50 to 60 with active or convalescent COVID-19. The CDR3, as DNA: TGCGCCAGCAGCCAGTCAACCAGCTACGAGCAGTACTTC. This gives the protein CASSQSTSYEQYF.